This T cell receptor beta chain was retrieved from a study of CD8+ T cells in alopecia areata. General observations from the study: Across lesional scalp, and particularly alopecia totalis/universalis, clonality surpassed that of normal scalp.

Germline trimming cut 6 bases from V and 6 bases from J; bases unmatched to any gene: 10. Germline CDR1 reads LNHDA; CDR2 reads SQIVND (reference sequence). The CDR3 totals 15 residues. The sample's treatment: oral pan-JAK inhibitor, 5-10 mg twice daily. Isolated RNA was reverse transcribed into cDNA used as the sequencing template. Repertoires were generated with immunoSEQ multiplex PCR, while TCRdb's copy carries only in-frame clones and drops some. The sample shows about 110,000 clones, roughly 84% of them seen only once. Worth noting for this clone: The antigen remains undetermined.

The clonotype was recovered from a human donor with alopecia areata. The source was CD8+ T cells sorted from blood, collected at week 24, from a patient treated with tofacitinib. This sequence joins TRBV19 and TRBJ1-2; 10 nucleotides align to TRBD1. This chain's CDR3 is CASRRETGTGDGYTF. The CDR3, as DNA: TGTGCCAGTAGGCGCGAAACCGGGACAGGGGATGGCTACACCTTC.